One sample yielded the 2 T cell receptor beta chains listed below, sequenced in a study of vaccination effects on CD4 cells after COVID-19. These receptors' antigens are unknown. ViraFEST used viral peptide pools to expand antigen-specific CD4+ T cells before sequencing. It was after approximately 11 days of culture that CD4+ T cells were isolated. Vaccinated recipients, who were negative for nucleocapsid antibodies, had no history of SARS-CoV-2 infection. Sequencing was performed with immunoSEQ multiplex PCR; in TCRdb, only in-frame clones are kept and a portion is missing. The table has about 73,000 clones, approximately 74% seen once. The material sequenced was CD4+ T cells from PBMCs cultured with HCoV-NL63 spike peptides, taken before COVID-19 vaccination. These receptors came from a human donor who received a COVID-19 vaccine.

The J gene is TRBJ2-7, the V gene TRBV21-1; TRBD1, the D gene given by the table, was not confirmed from the DNA. TRBV21-1 is a documented pseudogene. The CDR3 is 15 amino acids. This CDR3 reads CASSKTDTCSYEQYV. CDR3 coding DNA: TGTGCCAGCAGCAAAACGGACACATGCTCCTACGAGCAGTACGTC.

V is TRBV6-1 and J is TRBJ2-5; 15 nucleotides match TRBD2. The germline V gene encodes CDR1 MNHNS and CDR2 SASEGT. The CDR3 sequence is 15 residues long. The J segment lost 9 bases and the V segment lost 3 bases, leaving 5 bases of the junction unmatched. The CDR3 here is CASSDGLAGGRAQYF. The CDR3 DNA follows: TGTGCCAGCAGTGACGGACTAGCGGGGGGGCGGGCCCAGTACTTC.